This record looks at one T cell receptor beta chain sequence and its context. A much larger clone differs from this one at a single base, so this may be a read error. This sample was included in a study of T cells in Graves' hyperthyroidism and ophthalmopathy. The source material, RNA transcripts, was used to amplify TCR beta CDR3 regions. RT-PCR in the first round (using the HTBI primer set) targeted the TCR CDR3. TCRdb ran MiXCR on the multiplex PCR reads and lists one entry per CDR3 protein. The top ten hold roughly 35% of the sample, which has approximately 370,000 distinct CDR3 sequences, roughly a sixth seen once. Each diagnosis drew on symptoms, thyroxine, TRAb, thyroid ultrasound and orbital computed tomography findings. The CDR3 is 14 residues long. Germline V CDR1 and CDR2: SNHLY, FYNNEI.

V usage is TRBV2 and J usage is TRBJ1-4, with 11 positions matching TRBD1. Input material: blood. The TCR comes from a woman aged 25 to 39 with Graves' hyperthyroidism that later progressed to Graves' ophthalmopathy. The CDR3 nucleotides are TGTGCCAGCAGTGAGGGACAGGGGGGTGAAAAACCGTTTTTT. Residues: CASSEGQGGEKPFF.